A single sample gave rise to the 29 T cell receptor beta chains below, sequenced in a study of neurological immune-mediated disorders. TCRdb re-called the 5' RACE reads through MiXCR, storing one row per CDR3 protein. Among about 65,000 distinct CDR3 sequences, about 4% were seen once, and the ten largest hold roughly 2.6%. Material for sequencing was PBMCs. The receptors were gathered from a man in his fifties with multiple sclerosis.

At least ten counts were recorded for this clonotype. The CDR3 region is CSARNLAGSYNEQFF. As DNA, the CDR3 is TGCAGTGCTAGAAACCTAGCGGGGTCCTACAATGAGCAGTTCTTC. V gene TRBV20-1 combines with J gene TRBJ2-1; 9 nucleotides line up with TRBD2. The CDR3 is made up of 15 amino acids. Germline loops: CDR1 DFQATT, CDR2 SNEGSKA (reference sequence). The trim removed 2 bases at V and 1 base at J, leaving 3 bases unmatched.

This clonotype was seen many times. The chain links TRBV5-1 to TRBJ2-2; D is ambiguous. The V and J ends lost 2 bases and 3 bases respectively, with 5 bases between them. Germline CDR1 SGHRS, CDR2 YFSETQ. This CDR3 is built from 13 residues. CDR3 protein: CASSFQDTGELFF. The DNA for the CDR3 is TGCGCCAGCAGCTTTCAGGACACCGGGGAGCTGTTTTTT.

This clonotype was observed at least ten times. This chain joins TRBV20-1 and TRBJ1-2; D perhaps matches TRBD1 (6 bases). Germline CDR1 DFQATT, CDR2 SNEGSKA (reference sequence). This CDR3 is 13 amino acids long. The germline V and J ends were trimmed by 6 bases and 5 bases, with 16 bases remaining between them. The CDR3 nucleotides are TGCAGTGCCCCCCGACAGGAACCATATGGCTACACCTTC. Encoded protein: CSAPRQEPYGYTF.

At least ten counts were recorded for this clonotype. The chain recombines TRBV27 with TRBJ2-1; 10 bases agree with TRBD2. Germline CDR1 and CDR2: MNHEY and SMNVEV (reference sequence). V lost 4 bases to trimming and J lost 9 bases; unmatched junction nucleotides: 12. The CDR3 covers 16 residues. The CDR3 loop reads CASSSASGGRTVEQFF. CDR3 DNA: TGTGCCAGCAGTTCTGCTAGCGGGGGTCGGACCGTTGAGCAGTTCTTC.

This clonotype was seen ten or more times. The chain carries TRBV20-1 and TRBJ2-3, with 8 bases matching TRBD2. V was pared by 6 bases and J by 2 bases, with 16 bases of the junction left unmatched. The CDR3 is 17 residues long. Germline values: CDR1 DFQATT, CDR2 SNEGSKA (reference sequence). This chain's CDR3 is CSAQNEVQRGFTDTQYF. Here the CDR3 DNA reads TGCAGTGCACAAAACGAGGTCCAGCGGGGGTTCACAGATACGCAGTATTTT.

This clonotype was seen at least ten times. CDR3 in amino acids: CASRTDSYEQYF. Here the CDR3 DNA reads TGCGCCAGCAGAACGGACTCCTACGAGCAGTACTTC. This chain links TRBV5-1 with TRBJ2-7; D call uncertain. V was shortened by 5 bases and J by 0 bases, with 6 bases between the two germline ends. Germline CDR1 SGHRS, CDR2 YFSETQ. This CDR3 is built from 12 residues.

This clonotype showed up just once. A much larger clonotype is one base distant, so this may be a read error. The chain links TRBV5-1 to TRBJ2-3, with 10 nucleotides matching TRBD1. The CDR3 runs to 16 residues. Germline V lookup: CDR1 SGHRS, CDR2 YFSETQ. V gave up 4 bases and J gave up 1 base; unmatched junction bases: 6. The CDR3 region has the DNA TGCGCCAGCAGCCCGGTGGGGACAGGGGGCACAGATACGCAGTATTTT. This encodes CASSPVGTGGTDTQYF.

This clonotype was recorded many times. V gene TRBV4-1 combines with J gene TRBJ1-3; 9 nucleotides line up with TRBD1. The V gene's germline CDR1 is MGHRA and CDR2 YSYEKL. The CDR3 is made up of 16 amino acids. With 2 bases clipped from V and 4 bases from J, the junction kept 6 bases outside the gene matches. CDR3 sequence: CASSQPGTGKGNTIYF. The CDR3 bases are TGCGCCAGCAGCCAACCGGGGACAGGGAAAGGAAACACCATATATTTT.

In its sample, this clonotype was seen a few times. The chain is built from TRBV20-1 and TRBJ2-7, with D maybe TRBD1 (6 bases). CDR1 is DFQATT and CDR2 is SNEGSKA in the germline V gene (reference sequence). The length of the CDR3 is 14 residues. V was trimmed by 0 bases and J by 7 bases, leaving 16 bases between them. The CDR3 protein is CSARDIQGVGEQYF. CDR3 DNA sequence: TGCAGTGCTAGAGATATACAGGGAGTTGGGGAGCAGTACTTC.

This clonotype was seen at least ten times. The V call is TRBV6-5, the J call TRBJ1-2; D is undetermined. V lost 6 bases and J lost 7, with 15 bases in between. Per the germline V gene, CDR1 is MNHEY and CDR2 is SVGAGI. The CDR3 spans 13 residues. Here the CDR3 DNA reads TGTGCCAGCAGAAGCGGGCCCCCCGGTGGCTACACCTTC. Protein: CASRSGPPGGYTF.

This clonotype was seen many times. CDR3 bases: TGCAGTGCTGAAGAAAAGGGGGAAAAACTGTTTTTT. It yields the protein CSAEEKGEKLFF. V gene TRBV20-1 combines with J gene TRBJ1-4; perhaps TRBD1 as D (5 bases). Germline V lookup: CDR1 DFQATT, CDR2 SNEGSKA (reference sequence). The CDR3 totals 12 residues. Trimming took 5 bases from V and 8 from J, leaving 12 bases between them.

This clonotype was counted at least ten times. The rearrangement links TRBV11-3 to TRBJ2-3, with 10 bases identical to TRBD2. The CDR3 totals 17 residues. V trimming: 1 base; J trimming: 0 bases; junction bases outside the gene matches: 4. Germline CDR1 and CDR2: SGHNT and YENEEA. CDR3 DNA sequence: TGTGCCAGCAGCTTAGGTTCGACTAGCGGGAGCACAGATACGCAGTATTTT. Amino acid sequence: CASSLGSTSGSTDTQYF.

This clonotype was seen ten or more times. This rearrangement joins TRBV27 to TRBJ2-5; TRBD1 matches 8 bases. This CDR3 comprises 14 residues. J gave up 5 bases and V 8 bases, and 10 bases lay outside the gene matches. Germline loops: CDR1 MNHEY, CDR2 SMNVEV (reference sequence). The CDR3 reads CASARGTGGETQYF. As DNA, the CDR3 is TGTGCCAGCGCCCGGGGGACAGGCGGCGAGACCCAGTACTTC.

This clonotype was recorded many times. The chain links TRBV7-2 to TRBJ2-4, with D possibly called TRBD1 or TRBD2 (5 bases each). Trimming took 2 bases from V and 0 from J, leaving 14 bases between them. The CDR3 spans 17 residues. Germline-derived CDR1 and CDR2 are SGHTA and FQGNSA. In DNA form, the CDR3 reads TGTGCCAGCAGCTTACTCGGGGCCACCTTAGCCAAAAACATTCAGTACTTC. Translation: CASSLLGATLAKNIQYF.

Ten or more counts support this clonotype. The chain links TRBV4-1 to TRBJ2-1; D may be TRBD2 (5 bases). V was pared by 0 bases and J by 14 bases, with 11 bases between. The CDR3 contains 12 residues. Germline CDR1 is MGHRA and CDR2 is YSYEKL. The CDR3 DNA is TGCGCCAGCAGCCAAGATGGGAGAACGAAGTTCTTC. This gives the protein CASSQDGRTKFF.

This clonotype has only a few counts. V gene TRBV7-8 combines with J gene TRBJ2-2; D perhaps matches TRBD2 (5 bases). V lost 1 base and J lost 13, with 16 bases in between. The CDR3 length is 14 residues. CDR1 is SGHVS and CDR2 is FQNEAQ in the germline V gene. The CDR3 DNA sequence: TGTGCCAGCAGCTTAGGGAGGACGGAGGTTCGGCTGTTTTTT. Its translation is CASSLGRTEVRLFF.

This clonotype was found a few times. The rearrangement uses TRBV14 and TRBJ2-7; TRBD2 is a possible D gene (5 bases). The CDR3 is 14 amino acids. Germline V gene lookup returns CDR1 SGHDN and CDR2 FVKESK. V lost 4 bases and J lost 0, with 10 bases in between. The CDR3: CASSPRGGSYEQYF. For the CDR3, the DNA is TGTGCCAGCAGCCCCCGTGGAGGCTCCTACGAGCAGTACTTC. The entire variable domain, with the rest obtained from reference TRBV14 and TRBJ2-7, is as follows: EAGVTQFPSHSVIEKGQTVTLRCDPISGHDNLYWYRRVMGKEIKFLLHFVKESKQDESGMPNNRFLAERTGGTYSTLKVQPAELEDSGVYFCASSPRGGSYEQYFGPGTRLTVT.

This clonotype was observed many times. This rearrangement joins TRBV7-9 to TRBJ2-5; D is perhaps TRBD1 (7 bases). Trimming took off 9 bases at V and 1 base at J, with 12 bases between the two ends. CDR1 is SEHNR, CDR2 FQNEAQ, per germline (reference sequence). This CDR3 contains 13 residues. The CDR3 nucleotides read TGTGCCAGTGGGGGGACAGTCCAAGAGACCCAGTACTTC. Translation gives CASGGTVQETQYF.

This clonotype was seen repeatedly, ten times or more. This chain joins TRBV20-1 and TRBJ1-5, with D tentatively TRBD1 (5 bases). Germline CDR1 is DFQATT and CDR2 is SNEGSKA (reference sequence). This CDR3 spans 13 amino acids. The V end lost 3 bases, the J end lost 4 bases, and 10 bases lay between the germline ends. CDR3 sequence reads: CSASYRRNQPQHF. The CDR3, as DNA: TGCAGTGCTAGTTACAGGAGAAATCAGCCCCAGCATTTT.

This clonotype has a count of ten or more. The rearrangement uses TRBV7-2 and TRBJ2-6; either TRBD1 or TRBD2 may fit D (5 bases each). From germline, CDR1 is SGHTA and CDR2 FQGNSA. V gave up 1 base and J gave up 1 base, with 5 bases separating them. The CDR3 extends over 15 amino acids. The CDR3 sequence: CASSLGGSGANVLTF. DNA of the CDR3: TGTGCCAGCAGCTTAGGGGGGTCTGGGGCCAACGTCCTGACTTTC.

This clonotype was observed many times. This CDR3 is CSASRGLAGGLDEQFF. The DNA for the CDR3 is TGCAGTGCTAGCCGGGGACTGGCAGGGGGCTTGGATGAGCAGTTCTTC. The chain links TRBV20-1 to TRBJ2-1, with 8 bases aligning to TRBD1. From germline, CDR1 is DFQATT and CDR2 SNEGSKA (reference sequence). This CDR3 contains 16 residues. V gave up 3 bases and J gave up 8 bases; unmatched junction bases: 15.

In its sample, this clonotype was seen many times. This rearrangement joins TRBV28 to TRBJ1-4, with D uncertain. The CDR3 spans 14 residues. The V and J ends lost 3 bases and 9 bases respectively, with 14 bases between them. The germline V gene has CDR1 MDHEN and CDR2 SYDVKM. For the CDR3, the DNA is TGTGCCAGCAGTTTTTTTATGGTTGGTCAAAAACTGTTTTTT. It specifies CASSFFMVGQKLFF.

This clonotype showed up many times. The J gene is TRBJ2-2, the V gene TRBV12-3 or TRBV12-4; 7 nucleotides line up with TRBD1. Losses at the gene ends were 6 bases for V and 0 bases for J; bases not matched to a gene: 16. The CDR3 extends over 19 amino acids. The CDR3 protein is CASSHRAFLGGSNTGELFF. CDR3 in DNA: TGTGCCAGCAGCCACCGAGCCTTCCTAGGGGGCTCGAACACCGGGGAGCTGTTTTTT.

This clonotype has ten or more counts. V gene TRBV20-1 combines with J gene TRBJ2-5; 11 positions match TRBD2. The CDR3 runs to 14 residues. After removal of 5 bases from V and 10 bases from J, the junction contained 12 bases not matched to a gene. Germline assignment: CDR1 DFQATT and CDR2 SNEGSKA (reference sequence). The CDR3 DNA reads TGCAGTGCTCCCGAAGTGACTAGCGGGGAAGACCAGTACTTC. Its protein is CSAPEVTSGEDQYF.

This clonotype was seen at least ten times. V is TRBV7-2 and J is TRBJ2-5, with D perhaps being TRBD1 or TRBD2 (6 bases each). Germline loops: CDR1 SGHTA, CDR2 FQGNSA. V was clipped by 0 bases and J by 5 bases, with 13 bases between them. The CDR3 runs to 15 residues. The CDR3 DNA reads TGTGCCAGCAGCTTAGCGTCGGGGGCTTGGGAGACCCAGTACTTC. Translating gives CASSLASGAWETQYF.

The sample holds many counts of this clonotype. This sequence joins TRBV3-1 and TRBJ2-1; perhaps TRBD1 as D (5 bases). Trimming took 6 bases from V and 1 from J, leaving 16 bases between them. The germline gives CDR1 LGHDT, CDR2 YNNKEL (reference sequence). The CDR3 spans 16 residues. CDR3 sequence reads: CASRGQGILSYNEQFF. Written as DNA, the CDR3 is TGTGCCAGCAGGGGCCAGGGAATCTTATCCTACAATGAGCAGTTCTTC.

This clonotype was recorded at least ten times. The chain joins TRBV20-1 to TRBJ2-1; D is possibly TRBD2 (6 bases). Looked up from germline, CDR1 is DFQATT and CDR2 is SNEGSKA (reference sequence). The CDR3 loop spans 19 amino acids. Trimming took off 5 bases at V and 0 bases at J, with 26 bases between the two ends. As DNA, the CDR3 is TGCAGTGCTTACAGGAATGTAGCGGATTCTATAAGCTCCTACAATGAGCAGTTCTTC. Its protein product is CSAYRNVADSISSYNEQFF.

This clonotype showed up many times. CDR3 in amino acids: CASSLGHIATNEKLFF. The CDR3 coding sequence is TGCGCCAGCAGCTTGGGACACATTGCAACTAATGAAAAACTGTTTTTT. The chain uses TRBV5-1 and TRBJ1-4, with D unresolved. CDR3 length: 16 amino acids. The germline gives CDR1 SGHRS, CDR2 YFSETQ. V was trimmed by 0 bases and J by 0 bases, leaving 9 bases between them.

This clonotype was picked up many times. The J gene is TRBJ1-6, the V gene TRBV20-1; D is ambiguous. V dropped 2 bases and J dropped 0 bases, with 11 bases sitting between them. The CDR3 is made up of 16 amino acids. From germline, CDR1 is DFQATT and CDR2 SNEGSKA (reference sequence). This CDR3 is CSARITGSSYNSPLHF. The CDR3 nucleotides read TGCAGTGCTAGAATCACCGGGAGCTCCTATAATTCACCCCTCCACTTT.